Sequencing of this T cell receptor (beta chain) was carried out in a study of PD-L1 blockade in urothelial cancer. TCRdb keeps only in-frame clones here, not all; method: immunoSEQ multiplex PCR. This repertoire shows about 87,000 clones, roughly 84% found once; its top ten account for over 2%. This sample's time point: pretreatment peripheral blood. V lost 8 bases, J lost 1 base, and 9 bases stayed unmatched. The CDR3 sequence is 15 residues long. The germline gives CDR1 MNHEY, CDR2 SVGAGI. This TCR was recovered from a man aged 55 to 69 with urothelial cancer. The sequenced sample was PBMCs, obtained around atezolizumab (anti-PD-L1) treatment. The V gene is TRBV6-5, the J gene TRBJ2-3; 7 bases fit TRBD2. DNA for the CDR3: TGTGCCAGCCGTCCTGGGGGGGTGGGCACAGATACGCAGTATTTT. Translation: CASRPGGVGTDTQYF.